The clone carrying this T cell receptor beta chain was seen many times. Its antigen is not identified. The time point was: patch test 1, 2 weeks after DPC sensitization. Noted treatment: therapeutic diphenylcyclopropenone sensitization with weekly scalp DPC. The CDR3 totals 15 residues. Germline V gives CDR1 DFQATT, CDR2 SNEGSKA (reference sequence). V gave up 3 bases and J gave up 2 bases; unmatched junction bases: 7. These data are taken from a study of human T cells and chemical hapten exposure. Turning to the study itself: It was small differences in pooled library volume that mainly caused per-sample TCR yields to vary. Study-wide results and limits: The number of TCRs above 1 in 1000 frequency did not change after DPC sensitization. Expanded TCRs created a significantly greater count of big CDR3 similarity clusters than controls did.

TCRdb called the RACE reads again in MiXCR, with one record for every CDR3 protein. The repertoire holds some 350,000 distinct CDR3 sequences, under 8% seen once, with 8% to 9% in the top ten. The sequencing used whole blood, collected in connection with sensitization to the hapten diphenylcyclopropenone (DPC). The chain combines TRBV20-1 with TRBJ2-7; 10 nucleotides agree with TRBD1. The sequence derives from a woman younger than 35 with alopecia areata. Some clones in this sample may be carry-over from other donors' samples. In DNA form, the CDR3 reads TGCAGTGCTAGTGGGGGACAGGGGCGTGCCTACGAGCAGTACTTC. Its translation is CSASGGQGRAYEQYF.